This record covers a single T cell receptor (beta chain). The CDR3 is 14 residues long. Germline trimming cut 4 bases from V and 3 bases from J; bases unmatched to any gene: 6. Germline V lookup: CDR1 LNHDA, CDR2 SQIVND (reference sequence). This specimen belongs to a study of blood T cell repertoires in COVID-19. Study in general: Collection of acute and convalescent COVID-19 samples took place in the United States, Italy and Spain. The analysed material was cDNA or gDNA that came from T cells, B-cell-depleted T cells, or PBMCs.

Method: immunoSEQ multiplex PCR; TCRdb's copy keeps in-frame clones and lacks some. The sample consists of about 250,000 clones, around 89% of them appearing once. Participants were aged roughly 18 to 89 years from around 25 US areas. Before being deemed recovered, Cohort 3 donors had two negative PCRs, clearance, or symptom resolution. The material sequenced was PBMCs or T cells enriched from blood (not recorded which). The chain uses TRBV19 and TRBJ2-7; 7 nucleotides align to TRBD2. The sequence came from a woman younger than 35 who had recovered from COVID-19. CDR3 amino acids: CASSTSWGGYEQYF. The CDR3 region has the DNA TGTGCCAGTAGTACCTCCTGGGGGGGCTACGAGCAGTACTTC.